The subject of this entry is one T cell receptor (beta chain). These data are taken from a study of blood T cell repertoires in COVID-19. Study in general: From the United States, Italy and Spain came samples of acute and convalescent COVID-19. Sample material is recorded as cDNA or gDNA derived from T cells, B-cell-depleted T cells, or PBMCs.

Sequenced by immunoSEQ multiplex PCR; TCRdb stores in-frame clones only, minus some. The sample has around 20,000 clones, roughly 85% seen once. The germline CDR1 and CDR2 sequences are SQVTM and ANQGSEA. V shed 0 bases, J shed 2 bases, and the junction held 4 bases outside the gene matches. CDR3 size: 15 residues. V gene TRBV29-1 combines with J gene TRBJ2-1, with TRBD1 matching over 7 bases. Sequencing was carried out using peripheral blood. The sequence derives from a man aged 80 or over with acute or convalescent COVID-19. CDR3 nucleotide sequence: TGCAGCGTTGAAGATAGGGGGCGACCCTACAATGAGCAGTTCTTC. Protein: CSVEDRGRPYNEQFF.